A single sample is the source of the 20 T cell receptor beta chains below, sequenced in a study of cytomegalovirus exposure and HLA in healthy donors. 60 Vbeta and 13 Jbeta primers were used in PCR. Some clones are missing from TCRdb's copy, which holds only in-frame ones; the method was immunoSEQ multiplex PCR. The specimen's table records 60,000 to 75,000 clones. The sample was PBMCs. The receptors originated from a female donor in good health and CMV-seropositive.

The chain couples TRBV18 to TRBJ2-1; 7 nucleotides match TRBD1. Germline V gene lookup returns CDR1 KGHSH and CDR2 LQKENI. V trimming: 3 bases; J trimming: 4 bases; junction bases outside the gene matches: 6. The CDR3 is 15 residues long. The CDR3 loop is CASSPLAQGYNEQFF. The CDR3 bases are TGTGCCAGCTCACCCCTAGCACAGGGGTACAATGAGCAGTTCTTC.

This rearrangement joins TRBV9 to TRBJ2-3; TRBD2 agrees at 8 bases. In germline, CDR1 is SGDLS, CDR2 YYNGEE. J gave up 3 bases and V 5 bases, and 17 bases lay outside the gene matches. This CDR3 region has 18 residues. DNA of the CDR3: TGTGCCAGCAGTGTGAGTGGAGACGGGGGGGCCAGTACAGATACGCAGTATTTT. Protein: CASSVSGDGGASTDTQYF. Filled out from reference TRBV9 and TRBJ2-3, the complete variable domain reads DSGVTQTPKHLITATGQRVTLRCSPRSGDLSVYWYQQSLDQGLQFLIQYYNGEERAKGNILERFSAQQFPDLHSELNLSSLELGDSALYFCASSVSGDGGASTDTQYFGPGTRLTVL.

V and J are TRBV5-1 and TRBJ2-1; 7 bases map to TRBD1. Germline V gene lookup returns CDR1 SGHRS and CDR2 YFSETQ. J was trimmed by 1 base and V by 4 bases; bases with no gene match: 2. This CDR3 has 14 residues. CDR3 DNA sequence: TGCGCCAGCAGCCCGGGACAGTCCTACAATGAGCAGTTCTTC. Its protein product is CASSPGQSYNEQFF.

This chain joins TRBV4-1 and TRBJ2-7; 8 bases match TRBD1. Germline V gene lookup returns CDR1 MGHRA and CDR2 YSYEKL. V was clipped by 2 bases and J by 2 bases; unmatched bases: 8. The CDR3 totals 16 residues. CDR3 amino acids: CASSQTAGGTTYEQYF. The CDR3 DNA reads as TGCGCCAGCAGCCAAACCGCAGGGGGCACTACCTACGAGCAGTACTTC.

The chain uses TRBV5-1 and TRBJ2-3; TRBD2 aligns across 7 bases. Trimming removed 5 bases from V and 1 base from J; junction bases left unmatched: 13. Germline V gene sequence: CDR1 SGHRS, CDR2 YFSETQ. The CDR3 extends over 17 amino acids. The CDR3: CASRVSGVARGTDTQYF. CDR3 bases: TGCGCCAGCAGGGTGAGCGGGGTTGCGAGGGGCACAGATACGCAGTATTTT.

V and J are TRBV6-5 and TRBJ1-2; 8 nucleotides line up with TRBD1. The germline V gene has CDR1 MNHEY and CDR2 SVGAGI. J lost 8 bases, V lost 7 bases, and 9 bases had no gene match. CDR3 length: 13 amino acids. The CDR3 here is CASTGQGDWGYTF. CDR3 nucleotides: TGTGCCAGCACCGGACAGGGAGACTGGGGCTACACCTTC.

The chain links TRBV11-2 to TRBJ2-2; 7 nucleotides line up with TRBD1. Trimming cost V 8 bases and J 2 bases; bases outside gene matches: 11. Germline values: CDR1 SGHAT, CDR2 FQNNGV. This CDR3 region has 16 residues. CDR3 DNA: TGTGCCAGCGATCTAGGGGGCGGAATTAACACCGGGGAGCTGTTTTTT. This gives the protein CASDLGGGINTGELFF.

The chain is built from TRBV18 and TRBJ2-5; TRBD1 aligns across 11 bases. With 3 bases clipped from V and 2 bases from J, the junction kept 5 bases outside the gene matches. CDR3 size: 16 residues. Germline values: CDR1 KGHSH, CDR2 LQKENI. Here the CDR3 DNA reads TGTGCCAGCTCACCCCCGCGGGACAGGGGGCAAGAGACCCAGTACTTC. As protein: CASSPPRDRGQETQYF.

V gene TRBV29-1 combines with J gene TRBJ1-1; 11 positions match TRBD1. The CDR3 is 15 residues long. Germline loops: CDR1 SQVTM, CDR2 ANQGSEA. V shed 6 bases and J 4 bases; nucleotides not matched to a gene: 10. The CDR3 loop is CSVPTPGQGGTEAFF. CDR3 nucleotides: TGCAGCGTACCGACTCCGGGACAGGGGGGCACTGAAGCTTTCTTT.

CDR3 coding DNA: TGTGCCAGCGGAAACGGGATGACCTACGAGCAGTACTTC. Translation gives CASGNGMTYEQYF. V gene TRBV28 combines with J gene TRBJ2-7; D is possibly TRBD2 (5 bases). Trimming left V 8 bases short and J 2 bases short, with 13 bases between. Per germline, CDR1 MDHEN and CDR2 SYDVKM. The CDR3 length is 13 residues. The full variable domain, in which reference TRBV28 and TRBJ2-7 provide the parts outside the CDR3, is DVKVTQSSRYLVKRTGEKVFLECVQDMDHENMFWYRQDPGLGLRLIYFSYDVKMKEKGDIPEGYSVSREKKERFSLILESASTNQTSMYLCASGNGMTYEQYFGPGTRLTVT.

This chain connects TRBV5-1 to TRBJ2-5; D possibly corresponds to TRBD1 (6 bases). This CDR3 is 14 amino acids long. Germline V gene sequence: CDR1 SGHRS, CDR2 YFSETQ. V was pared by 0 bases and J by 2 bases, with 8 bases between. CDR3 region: CASSLGTEQETQYF. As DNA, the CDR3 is TGCGCCAGCAGCTTGGGGACAGAACAAGAGACCCAGTACTTC.

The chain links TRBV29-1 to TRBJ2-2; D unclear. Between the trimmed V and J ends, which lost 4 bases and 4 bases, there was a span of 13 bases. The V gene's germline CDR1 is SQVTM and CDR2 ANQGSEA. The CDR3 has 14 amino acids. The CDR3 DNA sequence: TGCAGCGTTGTCATGCAGGTTGGCACCGGGGAGCTGTTTTTT. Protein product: CSVVMQVGTGELFF.

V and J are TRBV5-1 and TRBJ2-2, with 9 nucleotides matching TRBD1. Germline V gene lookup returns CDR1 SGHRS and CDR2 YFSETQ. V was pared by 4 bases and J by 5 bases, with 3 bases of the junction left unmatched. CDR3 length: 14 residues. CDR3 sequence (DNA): TGCGCCAGCAGCAGGGACAGGGTGACCGGGGAGCTGTTTTTT. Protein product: CASSRDRVTGELFF.

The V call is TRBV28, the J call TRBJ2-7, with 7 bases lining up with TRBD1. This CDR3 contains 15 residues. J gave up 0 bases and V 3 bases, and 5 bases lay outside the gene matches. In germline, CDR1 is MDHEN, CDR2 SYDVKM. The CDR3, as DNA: TGTGCCAGCAGTTTGGCTGACAGGGTCTCCTACGAGCAGTACTTC. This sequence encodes CASSLADRVSYEQYF.

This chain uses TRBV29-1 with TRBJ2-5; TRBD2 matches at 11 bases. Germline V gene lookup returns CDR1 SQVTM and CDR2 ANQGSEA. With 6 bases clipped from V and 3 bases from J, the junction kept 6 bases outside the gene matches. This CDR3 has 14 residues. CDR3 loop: CSVPPGLAEETQYF. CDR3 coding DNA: TGCAGCGTGCCCCCGGGACTAGCGGAAGAGACCCAGTACTTC.

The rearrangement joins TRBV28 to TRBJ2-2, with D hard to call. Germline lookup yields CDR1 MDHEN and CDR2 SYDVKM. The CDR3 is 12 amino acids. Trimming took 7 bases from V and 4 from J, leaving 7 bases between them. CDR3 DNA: TGTGCCAGCATGGTGAGCACCGGGGAGCTGTTTTTT. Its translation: CASMVSTGELFF.

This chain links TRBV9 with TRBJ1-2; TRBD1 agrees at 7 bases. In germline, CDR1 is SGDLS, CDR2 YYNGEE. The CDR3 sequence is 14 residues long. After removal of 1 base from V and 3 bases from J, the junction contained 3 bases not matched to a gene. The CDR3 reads CASSVTGADYGYTF. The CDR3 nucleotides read TGTGCCAGCAGCGTAACAGGGGCGGACTATGGCTACACCTTC.

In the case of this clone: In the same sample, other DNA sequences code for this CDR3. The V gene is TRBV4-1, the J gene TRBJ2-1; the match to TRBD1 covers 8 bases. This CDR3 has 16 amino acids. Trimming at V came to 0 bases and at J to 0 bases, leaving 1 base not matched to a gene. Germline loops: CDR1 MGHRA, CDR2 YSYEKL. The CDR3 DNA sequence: TGCGCCAGCAGCCAAGAGGACAGGGACTCCTACAATGAGCAGTTCTTC. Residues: CASSQEDRDSYNEQFF.

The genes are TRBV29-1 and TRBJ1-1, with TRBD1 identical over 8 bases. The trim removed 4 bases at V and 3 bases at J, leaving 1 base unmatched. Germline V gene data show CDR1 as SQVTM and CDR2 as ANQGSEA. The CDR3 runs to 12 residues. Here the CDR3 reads CSVGGQDTEAFF. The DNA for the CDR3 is TGCAGCGTTGGGGGACAGGACACTGAAGCTTTCTTT.

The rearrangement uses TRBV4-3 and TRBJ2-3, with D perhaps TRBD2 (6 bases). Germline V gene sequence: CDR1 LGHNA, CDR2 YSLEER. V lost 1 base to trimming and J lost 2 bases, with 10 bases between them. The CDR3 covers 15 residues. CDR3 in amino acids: CASSQGGGDTDTQYF. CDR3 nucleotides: TGCGCCAGCAGCCAAGGGGGCGGGGACACAGATACGCAGTATTTT.